Following are 15 T cell receptor beta chains from one sample sequenced in a study of blood T cells in healthy people across ages. Using a J-beta primer mix together with a sample-barcoded 5' primer, a second PCR was run for roughly 6 to 11 cycles. TCRdb recomputed calls from the 5' RACE reads with MiXCR, one row per CDR3 protein. The sample holds nearly 1 million distinct CDR3 sequences, roughly 50% seen once. The sequenced material came from blood. The receptors were sampled from a woman in her sixties or seventies in good health.

The rearrangement links TRBV20-1 to TRBJ2-7, with a tentative D call TRBD1 (6 bases). V shed 4 bases and J shed 3 bases, with 19 bases lying between them. This CDR3 has 15 residues. CDR1 DFQATT and CDR2 SNEGSKA come from the germline V gene (reference sequence). For the CDR3, the DNA is TGCAGTGCTACAGGCTACAGGGCGCAAGACTACGAGCAGTACTTC. This translates into CSATGYRAQDYEQYF.

V is TRBV4-3 and J is TRBJ2-5; D gene unclear. Gene TRBJ2-7 matches the end of the DNA better, so the J call may be wrong. Germline assignment: CDR1 LGHNA and CDR2 YSLEER. The CDR3 runs to 15 residues. CDR3 DNA sequence: TGCGCCAGCAGCCGTGGATCTAAGGGCAAGTACGAGCAGTACTTC. Protein sequence: CASSRGSKGKYEQYF.

The genes are TRBV7-2 and TRBJ2-7; 11 positions match TRBD2. The J call may be mistaken, given a closer DNA end match to TRBJ2-5. This CDR3 is built from 17 residues. The germline V gene has CDR1 SGHTA and CDR2 FQGNSA. CDR3 sequence reads: CASSSTSGRGSRETQYF. The CDR3, as DNA: TGTGCCAGCAGCTCTACTAGCGGGAGAGGTAGTAGGGAGACCCAGTACTTC.

This clonotype was detected only a few times. This chain joins TRBV7-9 and TRBJ2-7; no reliable D call. Between the trimmed V and J ends, which lost 1 base and 0 bases, there was a span of 7 bases. The germline CDR1 and CDR2 sequences are SEHNR and FQNEAQ (reference sequence). This CDR3 is 14 amino acids long. In DNA form, the CDR3 reads TGTGCCAGCAGCTTAGGGGCGACCTCCTACGAGCAGTACTTC. Translating it yields CASSLGATSYEQYF.

The rearrangement links TRBV2 to TRBJ1-6; perhaps TRBD1 as D (6 bases). Deletions cut 9 bases from V and 2 bases from J, with 17 bases between. Germline CDR1 reads SNHLY; CDR2 reads FYNNEI. The CDR3 sequence is 16 residues long. CDR3: CASTQTGNAYNSPLHF. The CDR3 DNA reads as TGTGCCAGTACCCAAACAGGGAATGCCTATAATTCACCCCTCCACTTT.

This clonotype was counted a few times. This chain joins TRBV20-1 and TRBJ2-1; TRBD2 aligns across 7 bases. The CDR3 length is 13 residues. The J segment lost 5 bases and the V segment lost 3 bases, leaving 4 bases of the junction unmatched. Germline CDR1 and CDR2: DFQATT and SNEGSKA (reference sequence). The CDR3 sequence: CSASPSGNNEQFF. CDR3 nucleotides: TGCAGTGCTAGCCCTAGCGGAAACAATGAGCAGTTCTTC.

CDR3 sequence reads: CASTDYSTGSGELFF. The CDR3 nucleotides are TGTGCCAGCACGGACTACTCGACAGGGTCCGGGGAGCTGTTTTTT. The V and J genes are TRBV6-2 or TRBV6-3 and TRBJ2-2; a possible D gene is TRBD1 (7 bases). In germline, CDR1 is MNHEY, CDR2 SVGEGT. Between the trimmed V and J ends, which lost 7 bases and 6 bases, there was a span of 18 bases. CDR3 size: 15 residues.

In this sample, this clonotype turned up once. The V gene is TRBV6-2 or TRBV6-3, the J gene TRBJ2-7, with D unclear. This CDR3 is 14 amino acids long. In germline, CDR1 is MNHEY, CDR2 SVGEGT. With 2 bases removed from V and 3 bases from J, the gap between germline ends came to 11 bases. CDR3 coding DNA: TGTGCCAGCAGTTACAAGTGGGATTACTACGAGCAGTACTTC. Its translation is CASSYKWDYYEQYF.

Notes on this clonotype: The junction shows a germline mismatch at one end, possibly a read error. The genes are TRBV29-1 and TRBJ2-7; possible D gene TRBD2, 5 bases. Germline V gene data show CDR1 as SQVTM and CDR2 as ANQGSEA. The CDR3 totals 11 residues. The CDR3 sequence is CSVLTAHEQYF. In DNA, the CDR3 is TGTAGCGTTCTTACCGCTCACGAGCAGTACTTC.

This clonotype is a singleton in its sample. The V call is TRBV4-3, the J call TRBJ2-1, with a tentative D call TRBD1 (6 bases). Trimming pared 1 base from V and 6 bases from J, leaving 16 bases between. Germline V CDR1 and CDR2: LGHNA, YSLEER. The CDR3 loop spans 16 amino acids. CDR3 loop: CASSQGGTRLFNEQFF. Here the CDR3 DNA reads TGCGCCAGCAGCCAAGGAGGGACAAGGTTATTCAATGAGCAGTTCTTC.

The chain employs TRBV10-3 and TRBJ2-2; perhaps TRBD2 as D (5 bases). The germline V gene encodes CDR1 ENHRY and CDR2 SYGVKD. The V and J ends lost 10 bases and 3 bases respectively, with 12 bases between them. The CDR3 is 13 residues long. CDR3: CATRLLDTGELFF. In DNA, the CDR3 is TGTGCCACCAGACTACTCGACACCGGGGAGCTGTTTTTT.

To note about this clonotype: One junction end disagrees with the germline gene, perhaps due to a read error. V usage is TRBV11-2 and J usage is TRBJ2-4; D is possibly TRBD1 or TRBD2 (5 bases each). Per germline, CDR1 SGHAT and CDR2 FQNNGV. This CDR3 has 14 residues. CDR3 protein: CTSSVLRGYGEQYF. In nucleotides, the CDR3 is TGTACCAGCAGTGTACTTAGGGGATACGGGGAGCAGTACTTC.

The rearrangement uses TRBV20-1 and TRBJ2-3; 7 positions agree with TRBD2. The J segment lost 2 bases and the V segment lost 5 bases, leaving 13 bases of the junction unmatched. The V gene's germline CDR1 is DFQATT and CDR2 SNEGSKA (reference sequence). The CDR3 runs to 16 residues. The CDR3 region is CSAGGGGSRATDTQYF. Written as DNA, the CDR3 is TGCAGTGCTGGTGGGGGGGGGAGTCGGGCCACAGATACGCAGTATTTT.

This clonotype was seen only a few times. V usage is TRBV12-3 or TRBV12-4 and J usage is TRBJ1-2; D not resolved. Trimming shortened V by 1 base and J by 10 bases, and 22 bases separated the two germline ends. The CDR3 consists of 16 residues. CDR3: CASSLGTRQPIFAYTF. The DNA of the CDR3 is TGTGCCAGCAGTTTAGGAACGCGCCAGCCCATTTTCGCCTACACCTTC.

The CDR3: CASSYGRNEQFF. The CDR3 nucleotides are TGTGCCAGCAGTTACGGACGCAATGAGCAGTTCTTC. This chain connects TRBV6-6 to TRBJ2-1; D remains ambiguous. V was clipped by 2 bases and J by 6 bases, with 5 bases between them. Germline CDR1 and CDR2: MNHNY and SVGAGI (reference sequence). The CDR3 spans 12 residues.